This entry lists 2 T cell receptor beta chains sequenced from one sample in a study of post-analysis software for immune sequencing data. Whole-study results and caveats: Compared with controls, patients had more of about five TRBV segments, including TRBV5-6, TRBV5-1 and TRBV20-1.

Incorporated into the TCR beta cDNA libraries were unique molecular identifiers, which served to reduce PCR and sequencing biases. TCRdb fed the PCR reads into MiXCR, producing one record per CDR3 protein. The sample includes approximately 350,000 distinct CDR3 sequences, 30% to 45% of them seen just once. Their cognate antigens are unknown. The material sequenced was blood. The receptors stem from a girl between 5 and 17 years old with multiple sclerosis.

In its sample, this clonotype was seen a few times. V is TRBV5-6 and J is TRBJ1-4, with a weak D call TRBD1 (5 bases). This CDR3 has 14 amino acids. Per the germline V gene, CDR1 is SGHDT and CDR2 is YYEEEE. V was shortened by 1 base and J by 7 bases, with 11 bases between the two germline ends. The CDR3, as DNA: TGTGCCAGCAGCTTGAAAGGGGTTGGTGAAAAACTGTTTTTT. It encodes CASSLKGVGEKLFF.

This clonotype was counted between two and nine times. The chain links TRBV12-3 or TRBV12-4 to TRBJ1-5, with D possibly matching TRBD1 (5 bases). V was pared by 5 bases and J by 0 bases, with 11 bases between. This CDR3 is 15 amino acids long. The CDR3, as DNA: TGTGCCAGCAGTCTAAGGGGTTATAGCAATCAGCCCCAGCATTTT. Its translation: CASSLRGYSNQPQHF.